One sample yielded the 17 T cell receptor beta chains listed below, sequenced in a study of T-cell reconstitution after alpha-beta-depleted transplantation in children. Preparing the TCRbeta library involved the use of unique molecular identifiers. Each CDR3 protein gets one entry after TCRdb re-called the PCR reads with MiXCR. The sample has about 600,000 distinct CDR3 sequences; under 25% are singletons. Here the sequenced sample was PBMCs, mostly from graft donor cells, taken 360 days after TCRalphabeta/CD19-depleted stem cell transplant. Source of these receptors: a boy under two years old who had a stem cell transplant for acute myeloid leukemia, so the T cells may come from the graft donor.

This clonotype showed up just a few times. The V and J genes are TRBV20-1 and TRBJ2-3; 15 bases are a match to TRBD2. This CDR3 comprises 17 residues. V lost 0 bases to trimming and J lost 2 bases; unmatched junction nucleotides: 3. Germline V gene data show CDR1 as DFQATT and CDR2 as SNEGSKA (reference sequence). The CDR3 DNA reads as TGCAGTGCTAGAGAGGGACTAGCGGGGGGATACACAGATACGCAGTATTTT. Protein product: CSAREGLAGGYTDTQYF.

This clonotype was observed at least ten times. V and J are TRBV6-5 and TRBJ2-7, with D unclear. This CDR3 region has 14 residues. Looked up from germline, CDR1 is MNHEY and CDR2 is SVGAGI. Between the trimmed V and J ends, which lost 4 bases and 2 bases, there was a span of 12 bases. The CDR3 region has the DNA TGTGCCAGCAGTTCTCTAACACCACCCTACGAGCAGTACGTC. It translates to CASSSLTPPYEQYV.

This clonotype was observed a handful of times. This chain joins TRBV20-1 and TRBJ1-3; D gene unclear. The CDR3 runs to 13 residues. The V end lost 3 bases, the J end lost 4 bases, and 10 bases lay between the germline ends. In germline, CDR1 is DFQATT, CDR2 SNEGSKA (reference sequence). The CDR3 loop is CSARRIGGNTIYF. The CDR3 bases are TGCAGTGCTAGGCGAATAGGGGGAAACACCATATATTTT.

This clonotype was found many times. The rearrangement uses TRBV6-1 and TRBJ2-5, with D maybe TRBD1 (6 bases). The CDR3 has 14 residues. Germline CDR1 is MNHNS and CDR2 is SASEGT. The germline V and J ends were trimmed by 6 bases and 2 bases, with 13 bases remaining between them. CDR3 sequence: CASSPWQGQETQYF. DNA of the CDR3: TGTGCCAGCAGCCCCTGGCAGGGGCAAGAGACCCAGTACTTC.

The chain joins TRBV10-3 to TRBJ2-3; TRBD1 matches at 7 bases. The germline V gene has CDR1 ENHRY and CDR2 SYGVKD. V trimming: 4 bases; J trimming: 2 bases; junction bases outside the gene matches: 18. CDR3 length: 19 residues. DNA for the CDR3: TGTGCCATCAGTGGCAATCTACCGGGACAGACAGGTCACACAGATACGCAGTATTTT. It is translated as CAISGNLPGQTGHTDTQYF.

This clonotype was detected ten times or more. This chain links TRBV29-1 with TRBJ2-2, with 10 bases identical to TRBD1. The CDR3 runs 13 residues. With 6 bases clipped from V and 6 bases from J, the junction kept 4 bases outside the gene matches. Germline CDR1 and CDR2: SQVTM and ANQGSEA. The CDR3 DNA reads TGCAGCGTGGGACAGGGGTTATCCGGGGAGCTGTTTTTT. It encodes CSVGQGLSGELFF.

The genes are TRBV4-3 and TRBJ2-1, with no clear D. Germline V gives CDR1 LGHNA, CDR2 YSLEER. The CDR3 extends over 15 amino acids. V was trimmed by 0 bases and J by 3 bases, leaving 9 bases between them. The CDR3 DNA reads TGCGCCAGCAGCCAAGATCAGCCAGACTACAATGAGCAGTTCTTC. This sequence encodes CASSQDQPDYNEQFF.

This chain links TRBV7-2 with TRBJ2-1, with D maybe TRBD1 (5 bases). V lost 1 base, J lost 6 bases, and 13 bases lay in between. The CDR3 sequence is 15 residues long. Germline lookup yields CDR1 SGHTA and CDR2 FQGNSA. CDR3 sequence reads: CASSLVGPTRNEQFF. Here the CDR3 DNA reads TGTGCCAGCAGCTTAGTGGGGCCCACCCGCAATGAGCAGTTCTTC. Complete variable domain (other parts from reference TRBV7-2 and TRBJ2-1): GAGVSQSPSNKVTEKGKDVELRCDPISGHTALYWYRQSLGQGLEFLIYFQGNSAPDKSGLPSDRFSAERTGGSVSTLTIQRTQQEDSAVYLCASSLVGPTRNEQFFGPGTRLTVL.

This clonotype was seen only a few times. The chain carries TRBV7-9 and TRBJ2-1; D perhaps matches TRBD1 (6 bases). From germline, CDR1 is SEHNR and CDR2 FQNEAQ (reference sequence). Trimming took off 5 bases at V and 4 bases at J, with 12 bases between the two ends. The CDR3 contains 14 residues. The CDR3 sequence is CASSRQATYNEQFF. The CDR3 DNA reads TGTGCCAGCAGCCGACAGGCCACTTACAATGAGCAGTTCTTC.

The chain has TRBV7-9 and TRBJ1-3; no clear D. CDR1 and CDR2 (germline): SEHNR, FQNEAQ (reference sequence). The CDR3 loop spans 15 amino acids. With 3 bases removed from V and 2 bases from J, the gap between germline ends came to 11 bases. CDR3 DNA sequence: TGTGCCAGCAGCTTCCTTGAAAATGCTGGAAACACCATATATTTT. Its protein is CASSFLENAGNTIYF.

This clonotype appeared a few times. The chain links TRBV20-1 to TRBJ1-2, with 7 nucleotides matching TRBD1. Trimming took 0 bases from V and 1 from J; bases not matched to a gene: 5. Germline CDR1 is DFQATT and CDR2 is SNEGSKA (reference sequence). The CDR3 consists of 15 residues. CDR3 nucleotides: TGCAGTGCTAGAGATCACAGGGGAGTTAACTATGGCTACACCTTC. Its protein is CSARDHRGVNYGYTF.

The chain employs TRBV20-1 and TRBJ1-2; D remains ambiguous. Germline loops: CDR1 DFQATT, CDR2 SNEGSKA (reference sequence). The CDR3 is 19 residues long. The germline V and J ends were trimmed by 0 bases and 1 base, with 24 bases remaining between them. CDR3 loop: CSARDPRGFGRAVNYGYTF. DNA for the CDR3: TGCAGTGCTAGAGACCCACGGGGTTTCGGACGGGCCGTTAACTATGGCTACACCTTC.

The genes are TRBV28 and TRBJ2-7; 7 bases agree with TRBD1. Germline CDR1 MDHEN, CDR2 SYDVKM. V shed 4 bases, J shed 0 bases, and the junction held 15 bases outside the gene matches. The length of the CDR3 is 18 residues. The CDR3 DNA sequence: TGTGCCAGCAGTTCGCCCACCCTTACAGGGGCCAGCTCCTACGAGCAGTACGTC. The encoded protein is CASSSPTLTGASSYEQYV.

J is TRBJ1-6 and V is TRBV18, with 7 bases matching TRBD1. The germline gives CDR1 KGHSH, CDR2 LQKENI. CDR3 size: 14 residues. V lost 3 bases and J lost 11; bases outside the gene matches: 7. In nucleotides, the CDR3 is TGTGCCAGCTCACCCAACGACAGGGCGGCACCCCTCCACTTT. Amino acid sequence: CASSPNDRAAPLHF.

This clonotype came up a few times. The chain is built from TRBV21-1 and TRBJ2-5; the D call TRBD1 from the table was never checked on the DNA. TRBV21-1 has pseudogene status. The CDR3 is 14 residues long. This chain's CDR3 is CASVLTGVGETQYF. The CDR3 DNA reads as TGTGCCAGCGTACTGACAGGGGTTGGAGAGACCCAGTACTTC.

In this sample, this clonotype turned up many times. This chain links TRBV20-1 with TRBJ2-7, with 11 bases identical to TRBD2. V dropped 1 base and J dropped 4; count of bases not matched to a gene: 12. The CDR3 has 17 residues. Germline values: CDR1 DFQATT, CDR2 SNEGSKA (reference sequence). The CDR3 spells CSARVFPETSGGYEQYF. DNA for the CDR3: TGCAGTGCTAGAGTCTTCCCCGAAACTAGCGGGGGTTACGAGCAGTACTTC.

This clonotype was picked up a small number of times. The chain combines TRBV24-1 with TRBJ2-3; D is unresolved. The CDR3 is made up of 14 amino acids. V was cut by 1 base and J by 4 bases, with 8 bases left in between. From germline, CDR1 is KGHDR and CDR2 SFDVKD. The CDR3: CATSDFISSDTQYF. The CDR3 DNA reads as TGTGCCACCAGTGATTTCATCTCCTCAGATACGCAGTATTTT.